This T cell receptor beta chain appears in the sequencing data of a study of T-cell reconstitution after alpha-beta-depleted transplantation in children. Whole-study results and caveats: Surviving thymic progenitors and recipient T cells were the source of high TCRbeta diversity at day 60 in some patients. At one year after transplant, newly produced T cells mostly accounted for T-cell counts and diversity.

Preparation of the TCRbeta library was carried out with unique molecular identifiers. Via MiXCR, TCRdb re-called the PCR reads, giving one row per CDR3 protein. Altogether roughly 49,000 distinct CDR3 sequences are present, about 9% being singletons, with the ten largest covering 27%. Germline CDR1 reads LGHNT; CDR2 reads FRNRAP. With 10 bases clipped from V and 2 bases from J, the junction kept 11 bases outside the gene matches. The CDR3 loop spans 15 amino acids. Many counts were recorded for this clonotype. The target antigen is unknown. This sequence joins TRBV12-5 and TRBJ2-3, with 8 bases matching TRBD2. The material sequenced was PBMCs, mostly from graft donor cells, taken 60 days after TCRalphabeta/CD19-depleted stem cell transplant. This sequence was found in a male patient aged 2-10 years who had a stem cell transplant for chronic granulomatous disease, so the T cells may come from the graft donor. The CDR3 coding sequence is TGTGCTACCCCCTCCGGGACTAGTCTCACAGATACGCAGTATTTT. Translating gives CATPSGTSLTDTQYF. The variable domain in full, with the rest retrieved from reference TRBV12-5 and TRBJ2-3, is DARVTQTPRHKVTEMGQEVTMRCQPILGHNTVFWYRQTMMQGLELLAYFRNRAPLDDSGMPKDRFSAEMPDATLATLKIQPSEPRDSAVYFCATPSGTSLTDTQYFGPGTRLTVL.